The source of this TCR beta chain is a study of shared clonotypes between healthy human individuals. Study context: Per donor, CD8 memory used one plate, CD8 naive used two, CD4 memory used three and CD4 naive used three.

Between the trimmed V and J ends, which lost 3 bases and 5 bases, there was a span of 11 bases. Germline values: CDR1 ENHRY, CDR2 SYGVKD. CDR3 length: 13 amino acids. This clone was observed a few times. Method: immunoSEQ multiplex PCR; TCRdb's copy keeps in-frame clones and lacks some. The repertoire includes about a million clones, around 74% of them detected once, and about 1.5% sits in the top ten. Specimen: memory CD4+ T cells sorted from blood. Regarding subset: CD45RA-negative fraction. The rearrangement uses TRBV10-3 and TRBJ2-7; D gene unclear. This receptor was taken from a man younger than 35 in good health. The CDR3 loop is CAISEQSVNEQYF. CDR3 nucleotide sequence: TGTGCCATCAGTGAACAGTCCGTCAACGAGCAGTACTTC.